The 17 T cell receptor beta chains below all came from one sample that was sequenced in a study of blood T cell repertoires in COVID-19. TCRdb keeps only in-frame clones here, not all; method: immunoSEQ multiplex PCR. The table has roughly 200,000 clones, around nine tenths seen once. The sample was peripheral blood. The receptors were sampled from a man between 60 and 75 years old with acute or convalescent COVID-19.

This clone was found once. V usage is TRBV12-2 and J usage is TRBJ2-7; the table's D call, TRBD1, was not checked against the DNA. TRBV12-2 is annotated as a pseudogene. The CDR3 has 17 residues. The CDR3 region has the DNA TGTGCAAGTCGCTTGGACAGTGGGTACCCCTTGACCTACGAGCAGTACTTC. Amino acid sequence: CASRLDSGYPLTYEQYF.

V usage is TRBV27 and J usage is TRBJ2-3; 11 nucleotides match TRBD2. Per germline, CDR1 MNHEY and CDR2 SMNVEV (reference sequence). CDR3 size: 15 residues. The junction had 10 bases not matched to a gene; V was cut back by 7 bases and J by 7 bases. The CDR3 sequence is CASKKTSGVGYTQYF. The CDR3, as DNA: TGTGCCAGCAAAAAGACTAGCGGGGTTGGTTATACGCAGTATTTT.

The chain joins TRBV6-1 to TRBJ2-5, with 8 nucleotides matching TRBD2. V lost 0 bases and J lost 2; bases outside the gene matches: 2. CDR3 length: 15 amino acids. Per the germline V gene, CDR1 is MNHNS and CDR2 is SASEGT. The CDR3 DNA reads TGTGCCAGCAGTGAAGCCCCGGGAGGGCAAGAGACCCAGTACTTC. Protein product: CASSEAPGGQETQYF.

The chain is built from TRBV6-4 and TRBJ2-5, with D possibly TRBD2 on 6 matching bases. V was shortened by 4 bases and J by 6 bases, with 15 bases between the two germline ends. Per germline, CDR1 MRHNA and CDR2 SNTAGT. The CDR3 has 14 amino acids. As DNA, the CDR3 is TGTGCCAGCAGTGGCCCTCGCGGGAAACAGACCCAGTACTTC. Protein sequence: CASSGPRGKQTQYF.

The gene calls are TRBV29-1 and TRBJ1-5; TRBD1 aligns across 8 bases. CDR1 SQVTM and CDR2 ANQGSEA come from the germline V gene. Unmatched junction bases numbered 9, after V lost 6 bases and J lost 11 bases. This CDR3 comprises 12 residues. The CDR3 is CSVTGTGEAQHF. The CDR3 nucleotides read TGCAGCGTCACCGGGACAGGCGAGGCCCAGCATTTT. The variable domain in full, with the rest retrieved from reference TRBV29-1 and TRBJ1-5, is SAVISQKPSRDICQRGTSLTIQCQVDSQVTMMFWYRQQPGQSLTLIATANQGSEATYESGFVIDKFPISRPNLTFSTLTVSNMSPEDSSIYLCSVTGTGEAQHFGDGTRLSIL.

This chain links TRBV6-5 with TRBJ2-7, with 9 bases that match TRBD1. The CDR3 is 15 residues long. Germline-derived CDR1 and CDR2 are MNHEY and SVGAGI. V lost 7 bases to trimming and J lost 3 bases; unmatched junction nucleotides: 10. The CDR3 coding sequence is TGTGCCAGCACCGACCCCGGGACAGGGTTCTACGAGCAGTACTTC. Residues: CASTDPGTGFYEQYF.

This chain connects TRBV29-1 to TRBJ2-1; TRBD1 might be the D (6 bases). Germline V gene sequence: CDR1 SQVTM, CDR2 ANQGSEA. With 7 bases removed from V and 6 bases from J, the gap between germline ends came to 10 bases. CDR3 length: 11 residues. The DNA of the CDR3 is TGCAGCGACATCAGGGGCAATGAGCAGTTCTTC. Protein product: CSDIRGNEQFF.

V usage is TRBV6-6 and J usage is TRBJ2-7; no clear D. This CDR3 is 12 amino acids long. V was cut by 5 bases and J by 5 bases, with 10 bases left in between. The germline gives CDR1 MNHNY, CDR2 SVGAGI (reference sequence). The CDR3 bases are TGTGCCAGCAGTCCCTCAGTCGACGAGCAGTACTTC. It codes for CASSPSVDEQYF.

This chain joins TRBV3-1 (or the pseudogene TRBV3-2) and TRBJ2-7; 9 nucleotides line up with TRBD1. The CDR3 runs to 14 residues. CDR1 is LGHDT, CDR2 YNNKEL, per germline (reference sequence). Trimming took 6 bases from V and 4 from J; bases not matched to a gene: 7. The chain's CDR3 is CASRLQGAPYEQYF. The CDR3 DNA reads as TGTGCCAGCAGGCTACAGGGGGCGCCGTACGAGCAGTACTTC.

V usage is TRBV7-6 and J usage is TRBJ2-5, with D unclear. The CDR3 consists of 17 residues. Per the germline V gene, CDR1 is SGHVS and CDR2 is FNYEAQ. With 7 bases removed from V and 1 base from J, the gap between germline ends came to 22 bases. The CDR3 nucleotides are TGTGCCAGCACCCAAAAAGCTGGCGGAGTAGTCCAAGAGACCCAGTACTTC. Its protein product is CASTQKAGGVVQETQYF.

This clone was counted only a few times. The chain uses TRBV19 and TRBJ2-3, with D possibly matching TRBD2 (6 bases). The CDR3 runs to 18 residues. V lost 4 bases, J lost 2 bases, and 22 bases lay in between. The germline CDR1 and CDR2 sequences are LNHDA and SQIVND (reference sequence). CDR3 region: CASSTHTPSVGLTDTQYF. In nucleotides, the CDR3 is TGTGCCAGTAGTACCCACACACCTAGCGTCGGTCTCACAGATACGCAGTATTTT.

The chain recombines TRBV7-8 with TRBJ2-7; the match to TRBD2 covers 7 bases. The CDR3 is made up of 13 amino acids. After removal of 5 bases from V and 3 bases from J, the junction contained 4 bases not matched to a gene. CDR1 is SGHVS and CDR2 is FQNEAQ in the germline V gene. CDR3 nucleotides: TGTGCCAGCAGCCTCGGACTAGGCTACGAGCAGTACTTC. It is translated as CASSLGLGYEQYF.

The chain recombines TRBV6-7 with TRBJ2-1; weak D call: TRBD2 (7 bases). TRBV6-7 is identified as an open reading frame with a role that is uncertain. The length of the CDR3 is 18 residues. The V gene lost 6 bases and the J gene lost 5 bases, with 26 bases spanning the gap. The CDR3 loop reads CASSNPYSGGGQDNEQFF. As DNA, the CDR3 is TGTGCCAGCAGCAACCCTTACAGTGGGGGGGGCCAAGACAATGAGCAGTTCTTC.

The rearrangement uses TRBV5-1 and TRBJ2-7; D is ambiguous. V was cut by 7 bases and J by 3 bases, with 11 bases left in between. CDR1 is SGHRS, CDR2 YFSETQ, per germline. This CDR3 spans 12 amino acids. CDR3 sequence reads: CASSGQVYEQYF. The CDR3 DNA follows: TGCGCCAGCTCTGGGCAGGTCTACGAGCAGTACTTC.

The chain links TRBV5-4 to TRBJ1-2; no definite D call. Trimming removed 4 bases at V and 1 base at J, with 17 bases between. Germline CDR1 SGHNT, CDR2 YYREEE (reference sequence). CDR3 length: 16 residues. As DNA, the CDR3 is TGTGCCAGCAGCGAGGGTCGGCAGACCGTTAACTATGGCTACACCTTC. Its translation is CASSEGRQTVNYGYTF.

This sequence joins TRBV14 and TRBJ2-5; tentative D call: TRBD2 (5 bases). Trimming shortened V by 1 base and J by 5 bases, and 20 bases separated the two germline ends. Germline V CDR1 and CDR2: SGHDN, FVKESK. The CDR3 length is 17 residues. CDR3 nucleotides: TGTGCCAGCAGCCAAGGGTGGTCGGGGTCGGCGAGGGAGACCCAGTACTTC. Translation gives CASSQGWSGSARETQYF.

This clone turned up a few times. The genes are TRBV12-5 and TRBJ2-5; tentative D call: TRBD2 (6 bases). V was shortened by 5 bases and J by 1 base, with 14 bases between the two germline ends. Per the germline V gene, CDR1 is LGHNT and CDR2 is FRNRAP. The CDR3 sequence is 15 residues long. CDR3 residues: CASGPGGLTQETQYF. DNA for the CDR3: TGTGCTAGTGGTCCCGGGGGACTCACCCAAGAGACCCAGTACTTC.